One TCR beta chain is described in this entry. Its antigen is not identified. As the template, RNA transcripts were used to amplify TCR beta CDR3 regions. Investigators did first-round RT-PCR with HTBI primers, then second-round multiplex PCR. TCRdb passed the multiplex PCR reads through MiXCR, listing each CDR3 protein once. This sample has 500,000 to 800,000 distinct CDR3 sequences, with about two fifths found just once. The data stem from a study of Graves' ophthalmopathy and Graves' hyperthyroidism. The CDR3 loop spans 16 amino acids. CDR1 SGDLS and CDR2 YYNGEE come from the germline V gene. V dropped 1 base and J dropped 1; count of bases not matched to a gene: 7. Excluded: other autoimmune disease, uncontrolled infection, pregnancy or lactation. PBMCs were isolated by Ficoll-Paque density gradient centrifugation, using roughly 11 ml of fresh peripheral blood as the starting material. Whole-study findings and limits: Appearing in blood as well were most expanded thyroid clonotypes above 0.001 frequency.

The genes are TRBV9 and TRBJ1-1; 7 bases match TRBD1. This TCR derives from an adult man with Graves' ophthalmopathy. Sequencing was performed on peripheral blood. DNA of the CDR3: TGTGCCAGCAGCGTAAGTGTAGGGGGCCAGAACACTGAAGCTTTCTTT. Encoded protein: CASSVSVGGQNTEAFF.